The 21 T cell receptor beta chains below come from one sample, sequenced in a study of cytomegalovirus exposure and HLA in healthy donors. Primers included in the PCR were 60 Vbeta and 13 Jbeta primers. Using immunoSEQ multiplex PCR, the repertoire was profiled, and TCRdb retains in-frame clones only, with some absent. Of a few hundred thousand clones listed, about 90% were seen once; the top ten hold about 1.8%. The specimen sequenced was PBMCs. The receptor source for this set is a girl aged 2-15 years in good health and CMV-seronegative.

The chain employs TRBV28 and TRBJ1-2; D call uncertain. The CDR3 spans 13 residues. From germline, CDR1 is MDHEN and CDR2 SYDVKM. The V gene lost 1 base and the J gene lost 0 bases, with 3 bases spanning the gap. The CDR3 DNA follows: TGTGCCAGCAGTTTATTAGCTAACTATGGCTACACCTTC. Translation: CASSLLANYGYTF.

This chain links TRBV9 with TRBJ1-1; weak D call: TRBD1 (5 bases). Germline CDR1 and CDR2: SGDLS and YYNGEE. This CDR3 comprises 15 residues. The germline V and J ends were trimmed by 3 bases and 1 base, with 13 bases remaining between them. For the CDR3, the DNA is TGTGCCAGCAGCGCTCCAGTCCAGGGGAACACTGAAGCTTTCTTT. Protein sequence: CASSAPVQGNTEAFF.

This chain joins TRBV10-2 and TRBJ1-4, with D uncertain. V was cut by 5 bases and J by 6 bases, with 10 bases left in between. The CDR3 runs 13 residues. Germline CDR1 WSHSY, CDR2 SAAADI. CDR3 coding DNA: TGCGCCAGCAGTCAGAAGAGGGATGAAAAACTGTTTTTT. Translating gives CASSQKRDEKLFF.

The chain recombines TRBV30 with TRBJ2-2; 9 nucleotides agree with TRBD1. The V gene's germline CDR1 is GTSNPN and CDR2 SVGIG (reference sequence). This CDR3 has 14 amino acids. The V gene end was trimmed by 7 bases and the J gene end by 5 bases; junction bases not matched to a gene: 8. CDR3 loop: CAYLGTGQTGELFF. The CDR3 DNA reads as TGTGCCTACCTCGGGACAGGGCAGACCGGGGAGCTGTTTTTT.

V and J are TRBV25-1 and TRBJ2-7; possibly TRBD2 for D (5 bases). The germline V gene has CDR1 MGHDK and CDR2 SYGVNS. The CDR3 totals 13 residues. V shed 3 bases and J shed 4 bases, with 10 bases lying between them. This CDR3 is CASSDWRAYEQYF. In nucleotides, the CDR3 is TGTGCCAGCAGTGACTGGCGGGCTTACGAGCAGTACTTC.

The chain uses TRBV4-1 and TRBJ2-1, with 10 bases lining up with TRBD1. The CDR3 length is 15 residues. Germline values: CDR1 MGHRA, CDR2 YSYEKL. Trimming at V came to 3 bases and at J to 8 bases, leaving 7 bases not matched to a gene. CDR3 DNA: TGCGCCAGCAGCCACGACGGGACAGGGGCCGATGAGCAGTTCTTC. This sequence encodes CASSHDGTGADEQFF.

The chain joins TRBV7-2 to TRBJ2-1; 12 nucleotides align to TRBD2. CDR1 SGHTA and CDR2 FQGNSA come from the germline V gene. The CDR3 sequence is 16 residues long. Germline trimming cut 1 base from V and 10 bases from J; bases unmatched to any gene: 8. CDR3 in DNA: TGTGCCAGCAGCTTAGAAGGTCTAGCGGGAGGGCGGGAGCAGTTCTTC. Protein product: CASSLEGLAGGREQFF.

V is TRBV28 and J is TRBJ1-6; perhaps TRBD1 as D (5 bases). CDR3 size: 15 residues. The germline CDR1 and CDR2 sequences are MDHEN and SYDVKM. V lost 3 bases to trimming and J lost 6 bases, with 12 bases between them. In DNA, the CDR3 is TGTGCCAGCAGTTTGCTATCCGGGGGTAATTCACCCCTCCACTTT. It translates to CASSLLSGGNSPLHF.

This rearrangement joins TRBV4-2 to TRBJ2-1, with a tentative D call TRBD2 (7 bases). The CDR3 sequence is 15 residues long. V was trimmed by 8 bases and J by 2 bases, leaving 16 bases between them. Germline V gene sequence: CDR1 LGHNA, CDR2 YNFKEQ. The chain's CDR3 is CASGLPGGPYNEQFF. CDR3 in DNA: TGTGCCAGCGGACTACCGGGGGGCCCCTACAATGAGCAGTTCTTC.

The chain combines TRBV21-1 with TRBJ2-7; the table's D gene call, TRBD1, was not cross checked with the DNA. TRBV21-1 is noted as a pseudogene. This CDR3 is 20 amino acids long. CDR3 loop: CASSPRPPSDRSRFSYEQYF. CDR3 coding DNA: TGTGCCAGCAGCCCCAGACCCCCTTCAGACAGGTCTCGGTTCTCCTACGAGCAGTACTTC.

The chain couples TRBV28 to TRBJ1-2; D not resolved. The germline CDR1 and CDR2 sequences are MDHEN and SYDVKM. The ends were cut back, 2 bases at V and 2 bases at J, with 9 bases in the middle. The CDR3 has 14 residues. The CDR3 loop reads CASSLVYPNYGYTF. CDR3 coding DNA: TGTGCCAGCAGTTTAGTCTATCCAAACTATGGCTACACCTTC.

The chain employs TRBV5-1 and TRBJ1-2; weak D call: TRBD1 (5 bases). Germline CDR1 reads SGHRS; CDR2 reads YFSETQ. V lost 7 bases, J lost 7 bases, and 20 bases lay in between. The CDR3 consists of 14 residues. The CDR3 nucleotides are TGCGCCAGCGCTCCAAAACTTGACAGTGGTGGCTACACCTTC. Amino acid sequence: CASAPKLDSGGYTF.

The CDR3 spells CASSVGRDSPLHF. The DNA for the CDR3 is TGTGCCAGCAGCGTCGGTCGGGATTCACCCCTCCACTTT. The gene calls are TRBV5-4 and TRBJ1-6, with D uncertain. V lost 4 bases and J 8 bases, leaving 10 bases between the germline ends. Germline V CDR1 and CDR2: SGHNT, YYREEE (reference sequence). CDR3 length: 13 amino acids.

The V and J genes are TRBV7-6 and TRBJ2-7; TRBD2 might be the D (6 bases). The germline gives CDR1 SGHVS, CDR2 FNYEAQ. The V end lost 5 bases, the J end lost 6 bases, and 11 bases lay between the germline ends. The CDR3 loop spans 12 amino acids. The CDR3 is CASSRDFGEQYF. The CDR3, as DNA: TGTGCCAGCAGCCGGGACTTTGGCGAGCAGTACTTC. Full variable domain (outside the CDR3, taken from reference TRBV7-6 and TRBJ2-7): GAGVSQSPRYKVTKRGQDVALRCDPISGHVSLYWYRQALGQGPEFLTYFNYEAQQDKSGLPNDRFSAERPEGSISTLTIQRTEQRDSAMYRCASSRDFGEQYFGPGTRLTVT.

The chain has TRBV19 and TRBJ1-1; D gene ambiguous. Trimming took 6 bases from V and 8 from J, leaving 16 bases between them. The germline V gene has CDR1 LNHDA and CDR2 SQIVND (reference sequence). CDR3 size: 13 residues. The CDR3 DNA sequence: TGTGCCAGTAGCACGGTGGCAGCAGGAGAAGCTTTCTTT. Encoded protein: CASSTVAAGEAFF.

The chain recombines TRBV6-1 with TRBJ1-2, with a tentative D call TRBD1 (6 bases). The V end was cut by 4 bases, the J end by 10 bases, with 10 bases between. The CDR3 runs to 11 residues. Germline CDR1 reads MNHNS; CDR2 reads SASEGT. The DNA for the CDR3 is TGTGCCAGCAGTGCACAGGGATTCTACACCTTC. This encodes CASSAQGFYTF.

In DNA form, the CDR3 reads TGTGCCAGCAGCTTGGACGCAGTCCTTAACACTGAAGCTTTCTTT. Protein sequence: CASSLDAVLNTEAFF. The rearrangement joins TRBV5-6 to TRBJ1-1; D gene unclear. This CDR3 region has 15 residues. CDR1 and CDR2 from the germline V gene are SGHDT and YYEEEE. Trimming removed 0 bases from V and 2 bases from J, with 11 bases in between. Drawing the rest from reference TRBV5-6 and TRBJ1-1, the complete variable domain is DAGVTQSPTHLIKTRGQQVTLRCSPKSGHDTVSWYQQALGQGPQFIFQYYEEEERQRGNFPDRFSGHQFPNYSSELNVNALLLGDSALYLCASSLDAVLNTEAFFGQGTRLTVV.

The gene calls are TRBV13 and TRBJ1-2; 7 bases are a match to TRBD1. The CDR3 consists of 15 residues. Germline V gene data show CDR1 as PRHDT and CDR2 as FYEKMQ (reference sequence). V lost 0 bases, J lost 7 bases, and 8 bases stayed unmatched. This CDR3 is CASSLGEGGRGGYTF. The CDR3, as DNA: TGTGCCAGCAGCTTAGGAGAAGGGGGCCGGGGTGGCTACACCTTC.

The V call is TRBV5-4, the J call TRBJ2-7; 7 bases are a match to TRBD1. Germline V lookup: CDR1 SGHNT, CDR2 YYREEE (reference sequence). The CDR3 totals 15 residues. V gave up 4 bases and J gave up 3 bases; unmatched junction bases: 10. The CDR3 DNA sequence: TGTGCCAGCAGCGCAAATCACAGGGACAGCTACGAGCAGTACTTC. Its translation: CASSANHRDSYEQYF.

V and J are TRBV29-1 and TRBJ2-7; tentatively, D is TRBD2 (5 bases). CDR3 length: 13 residues. Germline V gene lookup returns CDR1 SQVTM and CDR2 ANQGSEA. Trimming shortened V by 1 base and J by 3 bases, and 10 bases separated the two germline ends. The CDR3 here is CSVEAGGVYEQYF. The CDR3 nucleotides read TGCAGCGTTGAAGCCGGAGGAGTCTACGAGCAGTACTTC.

The V call is TRBV5-1, the J call TRBJ2-7; 9 bases are shared with TRBD2. The germline V gene encodes CDR1 SGHRS and CDR2 YFSETQ. The V segment lost 0 bases and the J segment 2 bases; nucleotides outside the gene matches: 3. CDR3 length: 15 amino acids. The CDR3 coding sequence is TGCGCCAGCAGCTTGGAGGCGGGAGGGACCTACGAGCAGTACTTC. Its protein is CASSLEAGGTYEQYF.